Below are 24 T cell receptor beta chains sequenced from a single sample in a study of blood T cell repertoires in COVID-19. This table comes from immunoSEQ multiplex PCR, and its TCRdb copy is limited to in-frame clones, with some not included. This repertoire shows approximately 260,000 clones, 70% to 90% found once; its top ten account for under 8%. Sequenced: PBMCs or T cells enriched from blood (not recorded which). Receptors were obtained from a woman in her forties or fifties who had been exposed to COVID-19.

J is TRBJ2-5 and V is TRBV23-1, with 9 bases lining up with TRBD1. TRBV23-1 is designated an ORF whose function remains uncertain. The CDR3 has 15 residues. J was trimmed by 3 bases and V by 2 bases; bases with no gene match: 4. CDR3 bases: TGCGCCAGCAGTCAACCGACAGGGGGGGAAGAGACCCAGTACTTC. Encoded protein: CASSQPTGGEETQYF.

This clone was seen a handful of times. The gene calls are TRBV9 and TRBJ1-5, with TRBD1 as a possible D gene (6 bases). V lost 3 bases, J lost 2 bases, and 6 bases lay in between. The CDR3 sequence is 13 residues long. Germline loops: CDR1 SGDLS, CDR2 YYNGEE. In DNA form, the CDR3 reads TGTGCCAGCAGCGAGGGGGGCAATCAGCCCCAGCATTTT. It yields the protein CASSEGGNQPQHF.

This clone was seen a handful of times. The rearrangement uses TRBV28 and TRBJ1-2; D is uncertain. The CDR3 runs 12 residues. V shed 7 bases and J shed 9 bases, with 15 bases lying between them. The germline V gene has CDR1 MDHEN and CDR2 SYDVKM. The CDR3 reads CASTRTSYRYTF. DNA of the CDR3: TGTGCCAGCACTCGGACTTCGTATCGCTACACCTTC.

This chain joins TRBV13 and TRBJ1-4, with 8 bases lining up with TRBD1. V lost 0 bases and J lost 8; bases outside the gene matches: 11. CDR1 is PRHDT, CDR2 FYEKMQ, per germline (reference sequence). This CDR3 has 17 residues. The CDR3 loop is CASSLGDREGYKEKLFF. In nucleotides, the CDR3 is TGTGCCAGCAGCTTAGGGGACAGGGAGGGATATAAAGAAAAACTGTTTTTT.

The rearrangement links TRBV2 to TRBJ1-4; TRBD1 agrees at 8 bases. The CDR3 has 14 amino acids. The germline gives CDR1 SNHLY, CDR2 FYNNEI. Trimming cost V 6 bases and J 8 bases; bases outside gene matches: 8. The CDR3 sequence is CASSPQGAREKLFF. CDR3 in DNA: TGTGCCAGCAGCCCCCAGGGGGCCAGGGAAAAACTGTTTTTT.

The chain carries TRBV29-1 and TRBJ2-1; D perhaps matches TRBD1 (6 bases). This CDR3 contains 15 residues. The V gene's germline CDR1 is SQVTM and CDR2 ANQGSEA. V lost 7 bases and J lost 1, with 17 bases in between. The CDR3 is CSALGRGRSYNEQFF. The CDR3 nucleotides read TGCAGCGCGCTAGGCAGGGGACGATCCTACAATGAGCAGTTCTTC.

In nucleotides, the CDR3 is TGTGCCAGCAGCTTCGGGACTAGCGGGGGAGTAGGGGAGACCCAGTACTTC. The encoded protein is CASSFGTSGGVGETQYF. The V gene is TRBV11-2, the J gene TRBJ2-5, with 14 positions matching TRBD2. The germline CDR1 and CDR2 sequences are SGHAT and FQNNGV. There are 17 residues in the CDR3. Unmatched junction bases numbered 8, after V lost 3 bases and J lost 5 bases. The whole variable domain, filled in from reference TRBV11-2 and TRBJ2-5, reads EAGVAQSPRYKIIEKRQSVAFWCNPISGHATLYWYQQILGQGPKLLIQFQNNGVVDDSQLPKDRFSAERLKGVDSTLKIQPAKLEDSAVYLCASSFGTSGGVGETQYFGPGTRLLVL.

V usage is TRBV7-2 and J usage is TRBJ1-3; 7 positions agree with TRBD1. Germline V gene data show CDR1 as SGHTA and CDR2 as FQGNSA. The trim removed 4 bases at V and 3 bases at J, leaving 3 bases unmatched. This CDR3 contains 14 residues. CDR3 DNA sequence: TGTGCCAGCAGCTCGGGGACAGTTGGAAACACCATATATTTT. Protein product: CASSSGTVGNTIYF.

CDR3 sequence: CASSRGGEQYF. CDR3 coding DNA: TGTGCCAGCTCGCGGGGGGGCGAGCAGTACTTC. The V call is TRBV7-6, the J call TRBJ2-7; 9 bases line up with TRBD2. CDR3 length: 11 residues. The V and J ends lost 8 bases and 6 bases, in that order; junction bases with no gene match: 2. CDR1 and CDR2 (germline): SGHVS, FNYEAQ.

This clone has a handful of counts. This chain joins TRBV30 and TRBJ1-5; 8 bases line up with TRBD1. The V gene end was trimmed by 3 bases and the J gene end by 3 bases; junction bases not matched to a gene: 4. This CDR3 contains 14 residues. In germline, CDR1 is GTSNPN, CDR2 SVGIG (reference sequence). The CDR3 sequence is CAWSQGADNQPQHF. The CDR3, as DNA: TGTGCCTGGAGCCAGGGGGCGGACAATCAGCCCCAGCATTTT. The full variable domain, with the rest looked up from reference TRBV30 and TRBJ1-5, is SQTIHQWPATLVQPVGSPLSLECTVEGTSNPNLYWYRQAAGRGLQLLFYSVGIGQISSEVPQNLSASRPQDRQFILSSKKLLLSDSGFYLCAWSQGADNQPQHFGDGTRLSIL.

V gene TRBV3-1 (or the pseudogene TRBV3-2) combines with J gene TRBJ1-6; 8 bases are shared with TRBD1. Trimming at V came to 6 bases and at J to 0 bases, leaving 16 bases not matched to a gene. Germline values: CDR1 LGHDT, CDR2 YNNKEL (reference sequence). This CDR3 region has 20 residues. CDR3 sequence: CASSVSGTGPPISYNSPLHF. CDR3 nucleotide sequence: TGTGCCAGCAGTGTCTCCGGGACAGGTCCCCCTATCTCCTATAATTCACCCCTCCACTTT.

The chain links TRBV9 to TRBJ1-3; the match to TRBD1 covers 7 bases. V shed 4 bases and J 0 bases; nucleotides not matched to a gene: 7. CDR1 and CDR2 (germline): SGDLS, YYNGEE. CDR3 length: 16 amino acids. The CDR3 sequence: CASSPYRGGSGNTIYF. In nucleotides, the CDR3 is TGTGCCAGCAGCCCATACAGGGGAGGCTCTGGAAACACCATATATTTT.

The chain recombines TRBV5-1 with TRBJ2-5, with 12 bases matching TRBD2. CDR1 is SGHRS and CDR2 is YFSETQ in the germline V gene. The J segment lost 6 bases and the V segment lost 5 bases, leaving 8 bases of the junction unmatched. The CDR3 totals 15 residues. CDR3 protein: CASRDPTSGGKTQYF. As DNA, the CDR3 is TGCGCCAGCAGGGACCCGACTAGCGGGGGAAAGACCCAGTACTTC.

The chain has TRBV7-2 and TRBJ1-1, with D maybe TRBD1 (5 bases). This CDR3 has 14 residues. Trimming shortened V by 4 bases and J by 6 bases, and 15 bases separated the two germline ends. Germline V gene lookup returns CDR1 SGHTA and CDR2 FQGNSA. CDR3 DNA sequence: TGTGCCAGCAGCTCCTTACACGGGGGGGCTGAAGCTTTCTTT. It yields the protein CASSSLHGGAEAFF.

This chain links TRBV3-1 (or the pseudogene TRBV3-2) with TRBJ2-2; D may be TRBD2 (5 bases). The germline V and J ends were trimmed by 8 bases and 5 bases, with 15 bases remaining between them. The CDR3 has 14 residues. Germline V CDR1 and CDR2: LGHDT, YNNKEL (reference sequence). The CDR3 coding sequence is TGTGCCAGCCTCGGAAGAGGGCGGACCGGGGAGCTGTTTTTT. The encoded protein is CASLGRGRTGELFF.

V and J are TRBV9 and TRBJ1-1, with TRBD1 identical over 8 bases. Losses at the gene ends were 0 bases for V and 7 bases for J; bases not matched to a gene: 5. Per germline, CDR1 SGDLS and CDR2 YYNGEE. This CDR3 is 14 amino acids long. CDR3 sequence reads: CASSVVGTGYEAFF. For the CDR3, the DNA is TGTGCCAGCAGCGTAGTAGGGACAGGTTATGAAGCTTTCTTT.

This chain joins TRBV9 and TRBJ2-1; 7 bases line up with TRBD1. The CDR3 has 14 amino acids. After removal of 0 bases from V and 12 bases from J, the junction contained 9 bases not matched to a gene. Germline assignment: CDR1 SGDLS and CDR2 YYNGEE. CDR3 sequence: CASSVGARGPWQFF. The CDR3 DNA is TGTGCCAGCAGCGTAGGGGCTAGGGGGCCCTGGCAGTTCTTC. Filled out from reference TRBV9 and TRBJ2-1, the complete variable domain reads DSGVTQTPKHLITATGQRVTLRCSPRSGDLSVYWYQQSLDQGLQFLIQYYNGEERAKGNILERFSAQQFPDLHSELNLSSLELGDSALYFCASSVGARGPWQFFGPGTRLTVL.

This chain uses TRBV10-3 with TRBJ2-2; 7 bases fit TRBD1. Germline loops: CDR1 ENHRY, CDR2 SYGVKD. The CDR3 length is 16 residues. V lost 5 bases to trimming and J lost 5 bases; unmatched junction nucleotides: 11. The CDR3 sequence: CAISSGTVRKTGELFF. In DNA, the CDR3 is TGTGCCATCAGTTCCGGGACAGTCCGAAAAACCGGGGAGCTGTTTTTT.

The gene calls are TRBV28 and TRBJ2-7; 12 bases map to TRBD1. Unmatched junction bases numbered 5, after V lost 2 bases and J lost 3 bases. This CDR3 spans 16 amino acids. CDR1 and CDR2 (germline): MDHEN, SYDVKM. In DNA form, the CDR3 reads TGTGCCAGCAGTTTACAGGGACAGGGGGCAGTCTACGAGCAGTACTTC. It translates to CASSLQGQGAVYEQYF.

V is TRBV2 and J is TRBJ1-5; D uncertain. The V end was cut by 7 bases, the J end by 0 bases, with 7 bases between. CDR3 length: 13 amino acids. Germline loops: CDR1 SNHLY, CDR2 FYNNEI. CDR3 in DNA: TGTGCCAGCACGTTATATAGCAATCAGCCCCAGCATTTT. Residues: CASTLYSNQPQHF. The entire variable domain, with the rest obtained from reference TRBV2 and TRBJ1-5, is as follows: EPEVTQTPSHQVTQMGQEVILRCVPISNHLYFYWYRQILGQKVEFLVSFYNNEISEKSEIFDDQFSVERPDGSNFTLKIRSTKLEDSAMYFCASTLYSNQPQHFGDGTRLSIL.

This chain's CDR3 is CATKGSQGRGGNQPQHF. The CDR3 nucleotides read TGTGCCACCAAGGGCTCTCAGGGGCGAGGAGGCAATCAGCCCCAGCATTTT. The chain links TRBV28 to TRBJ1-5; perhaps TRBD1 as D (6 bases). This CDR3 has 17 amino acids. The germline V gene encodes CDR1 MDHEN and CDR2 SYDVKM. V was shortened by 10 bases and J by 2 bases, with 24 bases between the two germline ends.

In its sample, this clone was seen once. The genes are TRBV9 and TRBJ2-1; TRBD2 agrees at 10 bases. This CDR3 comprises 13 residues. Losses at the gene ends were 6 bases for V and 5 bases for J; bases not matched to a gene: 2. Germline V gene sequence: CDR1 SGDLS, CDR2 YYNGEE. The CDR3 DNA reads as TGTGCCAGCAAGCGGGGGGGCAACAATGAGCAGTTCTTC. Its protein product is CASKRGGNNEQFF. The full variable domain, completed using reference TRBV9 and TRBJ2-1, is DSGVTQTPKHLITATGQRVTLRCSPRSGDLSVYWYQQSLDQGLQFLIQYYNGEERAKGNILERFSAQQFPDLHSELNLSSLELGDSALYFCASKRGGNNEQFFGPGTRLTVL.

The chain couples TRBV18 to TRBJ1-2; 9 positions agree with TRBD1. The V gene's germline CDR1 is KGHSH and CDR2 LQKENI. This CDR3 is 13 amino acids long. With 3 bases clipped from V and 8 bases from J, the junction kept 4 bases outside the gene matches. CDR3 region: CASSPGQGRGYTF. The DNA for the CDR3 is TGTGCCAGCTCACCGGGACAGGGAAGGGGCTACACCTTC.

This chain uses TRBV6-5 with TRBJ2-7; a weak D match, TRBD1 (8 bases). The germline V gene has CDR1 MNHEY and CDR2 SVGAGI. This CDR3 has 15 amino acids. The germline V and J ends were trimmed by 2 bases and 4 bases, with 15 bases remaining between them. The CDR3 region is CASSYRDRGGYEQYF. Written as DNA, the CDR3 is TGTGCCAGCAGTTACCGCGACAGGGGAGGGTACGAGCAGTACTTC.